Below, one T cell receptor (beta chain) is given with its context. These data are taken from a study of blood T cell repertoires in COVID-19. V was shortened by 4 bases and J by 4 bases, with 19 bases between the two germline ends. Germline-derived CDR1 and CDR2 are GTSNPN and SVGIG (reference sequence). CDR3 size: 16 residues. Data came from immunoSEQ multiplex PCR; TCRdb stores just in-frame clones and leaves some out. The sample yields about 140,000 clones, 87% seen once. The chain employs TRBV30 and TRBJ2-2; tentative D call: TRBD2 (5 bases). The receptor was derived from a man aged 60 to 69 who had recovered from COVID-19. The sample taken for sequencing was PBMCs or T cells enriched from blood (not recorded which). CDR3 coding DNA: TGTGCCTGGAAGGGTTCGGCGGGCCACTCCACCGGGGAGCTGTTTTTT. The encoded protein is CAWKGSAGHSTGELFF.